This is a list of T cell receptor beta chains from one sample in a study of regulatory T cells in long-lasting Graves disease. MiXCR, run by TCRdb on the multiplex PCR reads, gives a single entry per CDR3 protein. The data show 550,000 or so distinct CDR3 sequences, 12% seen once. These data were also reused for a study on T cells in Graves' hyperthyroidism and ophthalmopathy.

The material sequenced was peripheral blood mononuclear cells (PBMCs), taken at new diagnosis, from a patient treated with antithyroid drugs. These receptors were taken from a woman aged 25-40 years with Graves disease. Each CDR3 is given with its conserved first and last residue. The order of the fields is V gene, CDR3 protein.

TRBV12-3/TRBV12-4	CASKTSDRANSPLHF
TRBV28	CASSARWTEAFF
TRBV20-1	CSARPLAAYNGQFF
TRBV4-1	CASSQGATGLVYNEQFF
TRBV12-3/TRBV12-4	CASSLRPGYEQYF
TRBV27	CASSLFRVSVTEAFF
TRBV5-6	CASSRLAVSSYEQYF
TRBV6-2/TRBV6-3	CASSYSFQSYEQYF
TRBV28	CASSSGTPNTGELFF
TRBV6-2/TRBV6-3	CASSGLAGGWWETQYF
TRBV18	CASSPPTGGYNEQFF
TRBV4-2	CASSQGIGQPQHF
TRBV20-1	CSATNQGTYEQYF
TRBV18	CASSGGTIYEQYF
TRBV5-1	CASSSISGRASGSYNEQFF
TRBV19	CASSRDGSSIQYF
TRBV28	CASERAYGYTF
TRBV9	CASSVDGGGSTDTQYF
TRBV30	CAWSRMLAGGLAEQYF
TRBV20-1	CSAWTDSNQPQHF
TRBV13	CASSHRAGTYEQYF
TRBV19	CASSYRWDYEQYF